This T cell receptor beta chain was documented in a study of blood T cell repertoires in COVID-19. Overall study: The origin of the acute and convalescent COVID-19 samples was the United States, Italy and Spain. Sources were T cells, B-cell-depleted T cells, or PBMCs; the material itself was cDNA or gDNA.

Original processing methods: From reference gene primer amplification, estimates of nucleated cell counts were derived. Using immunoSEQ multiplex PCR, the repertoire was profiled, and TCRdb retains in-frame clones only, with some absent. V and J calls and clone size follow that table, whereas D and trimming were derived from the DNA. The sample carries 75,000 to 90,000 clones, around 87% recorded once. V lost 10 bases, J lost 1 base, and 16 bases lay in between. Germline V gene data show CDR1 as MNHEY and CDR2 as SVGAGI. The CDR3 loop spans 14 amino acids. The rearrangement uses TRBV6-5 and TRBJ1-1; no definite D call. This TCR was sampled from a man older than 75 with active or convalescent COVID-19. Sequences were obtained from peripheral blood. The DNA for the CDR3 is TGTGCCACCTCCGTCGAGCGGCGGAACACTGAAGCTTTCTTT. Protein product: CATSVERRNTEAFF.